This passage covers 25 T cell receptor beta chains from one sample sequenced in a study of somatic mutations in cytotoxic T cells in rheumatoid arthritis. Some clones are missing from TCRdb's copy, which holds only in-frame ones; the method was immunoSEQ multiplex PCR. Of roughly 5,000 clones in the sample, nearly 85% are singletons; the top ten hold around 47%. The material sequenced was CD8+ T cells sorted from blood. The receptors stem from a woman aged 45-60 years with rheumatoid arthritis.

This clone was counted only a few times. CDR3 sequence: CASSSTSANEQYF. DNA of the CDR3: TGTGCCAGCAGTTCGACTAGTGCGAACGAGCAGTACTTC. The chain couples TRBV27 to TRBJ2-7, with D possibly TRBD2 on 6 matching bases. CDR1 MNHEY and CDR2 SMNVEV come from the germline V gene (reference sequence). This CDR3 has 13 residues. Trimming stripped 4 bases from V and 5 bases from J, with 12 bases between.

This chain connects TRBV28 to TRBJ2-7; D might be TRBD2 (5 bases). Trimming removed 6 bases from V and 2 bases from J, with 14 bases in between. The CDR3 runs to 14 residues. Germline values: CDR1 MDHEN, CDR2 SYDVKM. CDR3 loop: CASRPEGNPYEQYF. CDR3 sequence (DNA): TGTGCCAGCAGACCCGAGGGCAACCCCTACGAGCAGTACTTC. The full variable domain, completed using reference TRBV28 and TRBJ2-7, is DVKVTQSSRYLVKRTGEKVFLECVQDMDHENMFWYRQDPGLGLRLIYFSYDVKMKEKGDIPEGYSVSREKKERFSLILESASTNQTSMYLCASRPEGNPYEQYFGPGTRLTVT.

This sequence joins TRBV9 and TRBJ2-7; the D is unclear. Germline V gene data show CDR1 as SGDLS and CDR2 as YYNGEE. There are 16 residues in the CDR3. Trimming removed 0 bases from V and 2 bases from J, with 15 bases in between. CDR3 nucleotide sequence: TGTGCCAGCAGCGTAGATGGGTCTGGAGCTCCCTACGAGCAGTACTTC. Its protein product is CASSVDGSGAPYEQYF.

This clone occurred once. V is TRBV27 and J is TRBJ2-7, with TRBD2 identical over 8 bases. In germline, CDR1 is MNHEY, CDR2 SMNVEV (reference sequence). This CDR3 has 14 residues. Unmatched junction bases numbered 5, after V lost 3 bases and J lost 4 bases. CDR3 sequence (DNA): TGTGCCAGCAGTTTTGCCGGCGGGAGGTACGAGCAGTACTTC. Its translation is CASSFAGGRYEQYF.

By sample share, this clone is medium-sized. The sample carries other DNA sequences with the same CDR3. CDR3 sequence: CASSPGQGLYGYTF. The DNA of the CDR3 is TGTGCCAGCTCACCCGGACAGGGATTGTATGGCTACACCTTC. V is TRBV18 and J is TRBJ1-2; TRBD1 agrees at 8 bases. CDR3 length: 14 residues. The trim removed 3 bases at V and 5 bases at J, leaving 5 bases unmatched. Looked up from germline, CDR1 is KGHSH and CDR2 is LQKENI.

This clone has only one observation. The chain has TRBV5-6 and TRBJ2-2; TRBD2 aligns across 7 bases. Per germline, CDR1 SGHDT and CDR2 YYEEEE. Losses at the gene ends were 0 bases for V and 0 bases for J; bases not matched to a gene: 2. The CDR3 totals 16 residues. The CDR3 nucleotides are TGTGCCAGCAGCTTGGTGGGGGGGTCGAACACCGGGGAGCTGTTTTTT. Residues: CASSLVGGSNTGELFF.

The V and J genes are TRBV6-1 and TRBJ2-1, with D perhaps TRBD2 (5 bases). This CDR3 is built from 16 residues. The germline V gene encodes CDR1 MNHNS and CDR2 SASEGT. The V end was cut by 1 base, the J end by 4 bases, with 14 bases between. The CDR3 is CASSEVGSVLYNEQFF. The CDR3 bases are TGTGCCAGCAGTGAAGTGGGGAGTGTTTTATACAATGAGCAGTTCTTC.

The chain combines TRBV6-4 with TRBJ1-6; 7 bases agree with TRBD1. Unmatched junction bases numbered 11, after V lost 5 bases and J lost 10 bases. Germline CDR1 reads MRHNA; CDR2 reads SNTAGT. The CDR3 extends over 15 amino acids. The CDR3 DNA follows: TGTGCCAGCAGTAAGGCAGGGGGGCAACACTCACCCCTCCACTTT. Amino acids: CASSKAGGQHSPLHF.

The rearrangement uses TRBV11-1 and TRBJ2-1, with TRBD1 matching over 8 bases. V was pared by 0 bases and J by 4 bases, with 2 bases of the junction left unmatched. Germline V gene data show CDR1 as SGHAT and CDR2 as FQDESV (reference sequence). The CDR3 length is 15 residues. The CDR3, as DNA: TGTGCCAGCAGCTTAGCGACAGGGGCTTACAATGAGCAGTTCTTC. Its protein product is CASSLATGAYNEQFF.

The chain couples TRBV5-4 to TRBJ2-3, with 10 bases identical to TRBD1. This CDR3 spans 15 amino acids. Germline CDR1 is SGHNT and CDR2 is YYREEE (reference sequence). Trimming took 4 bases from V and 3 from J; bases not matched to a gene: 5. The CDR3 sequence: CASSPGQGYTDTQYF. The CDR3 DNA sequence: TGTGCCAGCAGCCCGGGACAGGGGTATACAGATACGCAGTATTTT.

The chain is built from TRBV19 and TRBJ2-7; TRBD2 agrees at 7 bases. In germline, CDR1 is LNHDA, CDR2 SQIVND (reference sequence). The V segment lost 4 bases and the J segment 0 bases; nucleotides outside the gene matches: 0. There are 13 residues in the CDR3. As DNA, the CDR3 is TGTGCCAGTAGTAGCGGGGGCTCCTACGAGCAGTACTTC. Amino acid sequence: CASSSGGSYEQYF.

This chain joins TRBV7-9 and TRBJ2-7; D is uncertain. Trimming took off 4 bases at V and 0 bases at J, with 7 bases between the two ends. There are 13 residues in the CDR3. Germline assignment: CDR1 SEHNR and CDR2 FQNEAQ (reference sequence). The CDR3 loop is CASSSGNSYEQYF. As DNA, the CDR3 is TGTGCCAGCAGCTCGGGTAACTCCTACGAGCAGTACTTC.

The chain recombines TRBV7-6 with TRBJ1-1; D ambiguous. This CDR3 has 14 amino acids. Looked up from germline, CDR1 is SGHVS and CDR2 is FNYEAQ. Deletions cut 0 bases from V and 0 bases from J, with 5 bases between. The CDR3 here is CASSLAGVNTEAFF. In DNA, the CDR3 is TGTGCCAGCAGCTTAGCCGGGGTGAACACTGAAGCTTTCTTT.

This clone appeared a single time. This chain's CDR3 is CASSAGEDAYGYTF. The DNA for the CDR3 is TGTGCCAGTAGTGCCGGGGAGGATGCCTATGGCTACACCTTC. The J gene is TRBJ1-2, the V gene TRBV19; unclear D gene. The CDR3 is 14 residues long. CDR1 LNHDA and CDR2 SQIVND come from the germline V gene (reference sequence). The V end was cut by 5 bases, the J end by 4 bases, with 14 bases between.

V is TRBV6-6 and J is TRBJ2-1, with a possible D match to TRBD1 (6 bases). Germline V gene data show CDR1 as MNHNY and CDR2 as SVGAGI (reference sequence). Trimming stripped 7 bases from V and 8 bases from J, with 24 bases between. The CDR3 sequence is 16 residues long. This chain's CDR3 is CASNGAGVMRDYEQFF. The CDR3 nucleotides read TGTGCCAGCAACGGGGCAGGGGTCATGCGAGATTATGAGCAGTTCTTC.

This chain joins TRBV27 and TRBJ1-1; 7 bases fit TRBD1. From germline, CDR1 is MNHEY and CDR2 SMNVEV (reference sequence). This CDR3 has 14 residues. After removal of 9 bases from V and 4 bases from J, the junction contained 11 bases not matched to a gene. CDR3: CASQYRDSSTEAFF. The CDR3, as DNA: TGTGCCAGTCAGTACCGGGACAGCTCCACTGAAGCTTTCTTT.

J is TRBJ2-7 and V is TRBV5-4; 7 bases are a match to TRBD2. J gave up 5 bases and V 4 bases, and 12 bases lay outside the gene matches. The germline V gene has CDR1 SGHNT and CDR2 YYREEE (reference sequence). The CDR3 is 15 amino acids. The CDR3 loop reads CASSPGRVKVDEQYF. CDR3 in DNA: TGTGCCAGCAGCCCGGGGAGGGTAAAAGTGGACGAGCAGTACTTC. The full variable domain, its missing parts supplied by reference TRBV5-4 and TRBJ2-7, is ETGVTQSPTHLIKTRGQQVTLRCSSQSGHNTVSWYQQALGQGPQFIFQYYREEENGRGNFPPRFSGLQFPNYSSELNVNALELDDSALYLCASSPGRVKVDEQYFGPGTRLTVT.

The chain has TRBV11-2 and TRBJ1-1; D possibly corresponds to TRBD1 (6 bases). The CDR3 covers 14 residues. V gave up 5 bases and J gave up 1 base, with 11 bases separating them. Germline CDR1 SGHAT, CDR2 FQNNGV. The chain's CDR3 is CASSTGQTNTEAFF. DNA for the CDR3: TGTGCCAGCAGCACCGGACAGACGAACACTGAAGCTTTCTTT.

The V gene is TRBV7-7, the J gene TRBJ2-6; D gene unclear. V was shortened by 5 bases and J by 5 bases, with 22 bases between the two germline ends. Germline loops: CDR1 SSHAT, CDR2 FNYEAQ (reference sequence). The CDR3 runs to 18 residues. The DNA for the CDR3 is TGTGCCAGCAGCACATGCCTAGTGCCACAAAGTCGGGCCAACGTCCTGACTTTC. Protein: CASSTCLVPQSRANVLTF.

This clone has only one observation. J is TRBJ2-1 and V is TRBV19, with a possible D match to TRBD2 (6 bases). The germline V gene has CDR1 LNHDA and CDR2 SQIVND (reference sequence). V was shortened by 7 bases and J by 2 bases, with 9 bases between the two germline ends. This CDR3 region has 13 residues. The CDR3 nucleotides are TGTGCCAGTACGGGAGCGACCTACAATGAGCAGTTCTTC. It codes for CASTGATYNEQFF.

This chain uses TRBV7-6 with TRBJ1-3; D is uncertain. Germline V lookup: CDR1 SGHVS, CDR2 FNYEAQ. The V end was cut by 1 base, the J end by 1 base, with 17 bases between. The CDR3 is 18 residues long. In nucleotides, the CDR3 is TGTGCCAGCAGCTTAGATGGTTCTCAGGCGATTTCTGGAAACACCATATATTTT. This sequence encodes CASSLDGSQAISGNTIYF. Full variable domain (remainder filled in from reference TRBV7-6 and TRBJ1-3): GAGVSQSPRYKVTKRGQDVALRCDPISGHVSLYWYRQALGQGPEFLTYFNYEAQQDKSGLPNDRFSAERPEGSISTLTIQRTEQRDSAMYRCASSLDGSQAISGNTIYFGEGSWLTVV.

This clone showed up just once. V usage is TRBV4-1 and J usage is TRBJ2-1, with D tentatively TRBD1 (8 bases). Germline assignment: CDR1 MGHRA and CDR2 YSYEKL. This CDR3 contains 17 residues. The V end lost 4 bases, the J end lost 9 bases, and 25 bases lay between the germline ends. The CDR3 loop reads CASSPTGGEGWAVEQFF. The CDR3 DNA reads as TGCGCCAGCAGCCCAACAGGGGGGGAGGGGTGGGCGGTTGAGCAGTTCTTC.

This clone is a singleton in its sample. The chain links TRBV5-4 to TRBJ2-2; 16 bases align to TRBD2. The CDR3 has 18 amino acids. V was clipped by 4 bases and J by 3 bases; unmatched bases: 6. Germline lookup yields CDR1 SGHNT and CDR2 YYREEE (reference sequence). CDR3 in DNA: TGTGCCAGCAGCGCGGGACTAGCGGGAGGGCCTGACACCGGGGAGCTGTTTTTT. Its translation is CASSAGLAGGPDTGELFF.

This rearrangement joins TRBV27 to TRBJ2-1; 11 bases are a match to TRBD2. V was pared by 2 bases and J by 4 bases, with 1 base of the junction left unmatched. The CDR3 sequence is 15 residues long. Germline CDR1 reads MNHEY; CDR2 reads SMNVEV (reference sequence). The CDR3 DNA follows: TGTGCCAGCAGTTTAATAGCGGGAGGGTACAATGAGCAGTTCTTC. Protein: CASSLIAGGYNEQFF.

The genes are TRBV5-5 and TRBJ1-1, with D perhaps matching TRBD1 (5 bases). The V end was cut by 4 bases, the J end by 5 bases, with 21 bases between. Germline lookup yields CDR1 SGHKS and CDR2 YYEKEE (reference sequence). There are 16 residues in the CDR3. CDR3 region: CASSPGGSGWGTEAFF. In DNA form, the CDR3 reads TGTGCCAGCAGCCCGGGAGGGTCAGGGTGGGGTACTGAAGCTTTCTTT.